This T cell receptor beta chain was retrieved from a study of cytomegalovirus exposure and HLA in healthy donors. Whole-study findings and limits: In a later analysis, at a false discovery rate of 0.05, roughly 18,000 TCR beta sequences were associated with HLA alleles. Productive status was seen about 90% or about 30% of the time for most TCR beta V segments in an earlier analysis.

PCR used 60 Vbeta primers and 13 Jbeta primers. Produced via immunoSEQ multiplex PCR; TCRdb's table is partial and in-frame only. The sample has around 52,000 clones. To note about this clone: Its antigen remains unknown.

Germline V lookup: CDR1 LNHDA, CDR2 SQIVND (reference sequence). This CDR3 is built from 17 residues. V gave up 0 bases and J gave up 0 bases, with 12 bases separating them. This chain joins TRBV19 and TRBJ1-3; D is unresolved. The sequence came from a woman in her forties or fifties in good health and CMV-seropositive. The sample consisted of PBMCs. The CDR3 protein is CASSIDTGVSSGNTIYF. As DNA, the CDR3 is TGTGCCAGTAGTATAGATACGGGAGTGTCCTCTGGAAACACCATATATTTT.